The clone carrying this T cell receptor beta chain is medium-sized in the sample. Its antigen is as yet unknown. This sample stems from a study of cytomegalovirus exposure and HLA in healthy donors. The germline CDR1 and CDR2 sequences are SGHTS and YDEGEE. The germline V and J ends were trimmed by 1 base and 3 bases, with 14 bases remaining between them. The CDR3 loop spans 16 amino acids. Findings and limits, study-wide: Further analysis was carried out later, and it showed several of the most significant clusters appearing linked to common viral pathogens.

Primers for the PCR totalled 60 Vbeta and 13 Jbeta. Profiling relied on immunoSEQ multiplex PCR, and the TCRdb table lists in-frame clones only, not all of them. The sample lists roughly 120,000 clones, around 66% seen once, with about 8.3% in the top ten. Sequencing was performed on PBMCs. V usage is TRBV5-8 and J usage is TRBJ1-5, with D maybe TRBD1 (6 bases). The receptor's source is a man aged 18-30 years in good health and CMV-seropositive. The CDR3 DNA sequence: TGTGCCAGCAGCTTGAGGGGGGGGCAGGTCAATCAGCCCCAGCATTTT. This gives the protein CASSLRGGQVNQPQHF.